Listed here are 14 T cell receptor beta chains from one sample, sequenced in a study of T-cell memory formation after mild COVID-19. TCRdb passed the 5' RACE reads through MiXCR, listing each CDR3 protein once. This table holds 250,000 to 350,000 distinct CDR3 sequences, approximately 19% found once. Sequencing was performed on PBMCs or a T cell subset sorted from them (not recorded which). These TCRs come from a man younger than 35 who had mild COVID-19 (a few samples of this study predate the infection). Cell type and time point are not known.

This clonotype was seen more than once but under ten times. V and J are TRBV20-1 and TRBJ2-3; TRBD2 matches at 8 bases. The V gene's germline CDR1 is DFQATT and CDR2 SNEGSKA (reference sequence). With 6 bases clipped from V and 6 bases from J, the junction kept 11 bases outside the gene matches. The CDR3 is 14 amino acids. The CDR3 loop is CSAAGRGGPDTQYF. CDR3 sequence (DNA): TGCAGTGCCGCGGGTCGGGGGGGCCCGGATACGCAGTATTTT.

V usage is TRBV3-1 and J usage is TRBJ2-3; D is perhaps TRBD2 (6 bases). The CDR3 spans 15 residues. Trimming pared 6 bases from V and 0 bases from J, leaving 13 bases between. Germline V gives CDR1 LGHDT, CDR2 YNNKEL (reference sequence). This CDR3 reads CASSQRGLSTDTQYF. The CDR3 DNA reads TGTGCCAGCAGTCAAAGGGGACTTAGCACAGATACGCAGTATTTT.

The table lists this clonotype with a few counts. The gene calls are TRBV20-1 and TRBJ1-1, with a tentative D call TRBD1 (6 bases). Between the trimmed V and J ends, which lost 3 bases and 2 bases, there was a span of 16 bases. Germline V lookup: CDR1 DFQATT, CDR2 SNEGSKA (reference sequence). CDR3 length: 15 residues. This chain's CDR3 is CSASFYREYNTEAFF. The CDR3 DNA reads as TGCAGTGCTAGTTTCTACAGGGAATACAACACTGAAGCTTTCTTT.

The chain joins TRBV4-1 to TRBJ2-1; 10 nucleotides agree with TRBD2. There are 15 residues in the CDR3. CDR1 is MGHRA and CDR2 is YSYEKL in the germline V gene. V lost 4 bases, J lost 7 bases, and 7 bases stayed unmatched. The CDR3, as DNA: TGCGCCAGCAGCCCAGGACTAGCGGTGTGGAATGAGCAGTTCTTC. This gives the protein CASSPGLAVWNEQFF.

This chain connects TRBV30 to TRBJ2-3; D not certain. Germline assignment: CDR1 GTSNPN and CDR2 SVGIG (reference sequence). This CDR3 contains 11 residues. V lost 2 bases, J lost 6 bases, and 6 bases lay in between. The CDR3 protein is CAWSFLDTQYF. The CDR3 DNA follows: TGTGCCTGGAGTTTTCTGGATACGCAGTATTTT.

The chain couples TRBV10-3 to TRBJ1-2; D uncertain. The germline gives CDR1 ENHRY, CDR2 SYGVKD. Deletions cut 6 bases from V and 8 bases from J, with 19 bases between. The CDR3 consists of 14 residues. The CDR3 DNA is TGTGCCATCAGGGGCAGCCAGGTTATACAAGGCTACACCTTC. It translates to CAIRGSQVIQGYTF.

This clonotype was counted only a few times. The rearrangement links TRBV12-3 or TRBV12-4 to TRBJ1-4, with TRBD1 matching 9 bases. CDR3 length equals 16 residues. Trimming took 4 bases from V and 7 from J; bases not matched to a gene: 10. The CDR3 nucleotides are TGTGCCAGCAGTTCCCGGTTTACAGGGGGCATTGAAAAACTGTTTTTT. It yields the protein CASSSRFTGGIEKLFF.

This clonotype was observed a handful of times. The chain employs TRBV10-3 and TRBJ2-7; tentative D call: TRBD2 (6 bases). Germline CDR1 and CDR2: ENHRY and SYGVKD. CDR3 length: 14 residues. The CDR3 reads CAISATLRGRPGDV. CDR3 DNA: TGTGCCATCAGTGCCACTTTAAGGGGACGCCCGGGGGACGTC.

The J gene is TRBJ2-2, the V gene TRBV24-1, with TRBD1 identical over 11 bases. The CDR3 covers 17 residues. CDR1 KGHDR and CDR2 SFDVKD come from the germline V gene. Unmatched junction bases numbered 10, after V lost 6 bases and J lost 5 bases. The CDR3 here is CATSRLPGTGGTGELFF. The CDR3 coding sequence is TGTGCCACCAGTCGCCTGCCCGGGACAGGGGGGACCGGGGAGCTGTTTTTT.

This clonotype was observed a handful of times. This chain joins TRBV12-2 and TRBJ2-6; TRBD1, the table's D call, lacks a check against the DNA. TRBV12-2 has pseudogene status. CDR3 size: 18 residues. CDR3 sequence (DNA): TGTGCAAGTCGCTTACGGGCAGGGCTTCTCTCTGGGGCCAACGTCCTGACTTTC. Amino acid sequence: CASRLRAGLLSGANVLTF.

In its sample, this clonotype was seen a few times. This chain connects TRBV4-2 to TRBJ2-5, with 9 bases identical to TRBD2. After removal of 0 bases from V and 6 bases from J, the junction contained 11 bases not matched to a gene. The germline V gene has CDR1 LGHNA and CDR2 YNFKEQ. The CDR3 contains 17 residues. The CDR3 here is CASSQDWAGGLSKTQYF. The CDR3 region has the DNA TGTGCCAGCAGCCAAGATTGGGCGGGGGGGCTTAGTAAGACCCAGTACTTC.

This clonotype was picked up many times. This CDR3 is CASSSIGTANTGELFF. The CDR3 coding sequence is TGTGCCAGCAGTTCGATCGGGACAGCGAACACCGGGGAGCTGTTTTTT. The chain is built from TRBV7-8 and TRBJ2-2, with TRBD1 identical over 7 bases. V gave up 6 bases and J gave up 0 bases; unmatched junction bases: 7. Germline values: CDR1 SGHVS, CDR2 FQNEAQ. The CDR3 totals 16 residues.

This clonotype was detected only a few times. This chain uses TRBV7-2 with TRBJ1-5; a weak D match, TRBD1 (6 bases). This CDR3 spans 12 amino acids. V dropped 3 bases and J dropped 7 bases, with 7 bases sitting between them. Germline CDR1 is SGHTA and CDR2 is FQGNSA. The chain's CDR3 is CASSFTGQPQHF. The CDR3 DNA reads TGTGCCAGCAGCTTCACAGGGCAGCCCCAGCATTTT.

There are a few counts of this clonotype. The J gene is TRBJ2-2, the V gene TRBV6-2 or TRBV6-3, with 9 nucleotides matching TRBD1. Trimming took 6 bases from V and 4 from J; bases not matched to a gene: 3. Germline V CDR1 and CDR2: MNHEY, SVGEGT. CDR3 length equals 14 residues. CDR3 region: CASRDRGGTGELFF. The CDR3 bases are TGTGCCAGCAGGGACAGGGGCGGCACCGGGGAGCTGTTTTTT.